These T cell receptor beta chains were read from a single sample in a study of blood T cell repertoires in COVID-19. Profiled with immunoSEQ multiplex PCR; TCRdb holds only in-frame clones, not every one. The table lists 55,000 to 70,000 clones, 87% of them singletons. Sequencing was carried out using peripheral blood. The receptor source for this set is a woman older than 75 with COVID-19, enrolled during active disease. The CDR3 runs from the conserved cysteine through the conserved F or W. A D gene is named only where the DNA matches it firmly. Expanded clones get a size class; other rows say once, few or many, or leave the size out.

. . TRBJ1-3 TRBV25-1 TGTGCCAGCAGTGTATCAGGGTCTGGAAACACCATATATTTT CASSVSGSGNTIYF
. . TRBJ2-6 TRBV6-5 TGTGCCAGCAGTTACTGGCCGGGCTCTGGGGCCAACGTCCTGACTTTC CASSYWPGSGANVLTF
. . TRBJ2-7 TRBV6-5 TGTGCCAGCAGGAGAGGCTGGGGGACTCTGGGAGAGCAGTACTTC CASRRGWGTLGEQYF
. TRBD1 TRBJ2-5 TRBV5-4 TGTGCCAGCAGCCTGCGGGACAGGGGCCACCTCGAGACCCAGTACTTC CASSLRDRGHLETQYF
. . TRBJ1-2 TRBV6-2/TRBV6-3 TGTGCCAGCAGTTACCGCAGGTCTGGGTATGGCTACACCTTC CASSYRRSGYGYTF
. TRBD1 TRBJ1-5 TRBV19 TGTGCCAGTAGCCTAAAACAGGGGAATCAGCCCCAGCATTTT CASSLKQGNQPQHF
. . TRBJ2-1 TRBV7-2 TGTGCCAGCAGCCCCCGGTGGCGGCAAAGCTCCTACAATGAGCAGTTCTTC CASSPRWRQSSYNEQFF
once . TRBJ2-7 TRBV7-9 TGTGCCAGCAGCTTATCCACTCAATCCTACGAGCAGTACTTC CASSLSTQSYEQYF
. TRBD1 TRBJ2-7 TRBV30 TGTGCCTGGAGGGTCCGTGGGACAGGCTCCACCTATAGCTCCTACGAGCAGTACTTC CAWRVRGTGSTYSSYEQYF
. . TRBJ2-5 TRBV4-1 TGCGCCAGCAGCCAAGAACAGACACAAGAGACCCAGTACTTC CASSQEQTQETQYF
. . TRBJ2-2 TRBV30 TGTGCCTGGGGATACTTTAACACCGGGGAGCTGTTTTTT CAWGYFNTGELFF
. . TRBJ2-3 TRBV4-2 TGTGCCAGCAGCCCTACAGGGGATACGCAGTATTTT CASSPTGDTQYF
once . TRBJ2-2 TRBV5-1 TGCGCCAGCACCGCTCAGGGGAGTCAGGGCACCGGGGAGCTGTTTTTT CASTAQGSQGTGELFF
. . TRBJ1-6 TRBV7-8 TGTGCCAGCAGCTTAGGAGGGGGTCTTGGTTCACCCCTCCACTTT CASSLGGGLGSPLHF
. TRBD1 TRBJ1-2 TRBV6-5 TGTGCCAGCAGTTCCCACCCCGGACGACAGGGGGCCGGCTACACCTTC CASSSHPGRQGAGYTF
. . TRBJ1-6 TRBV5-1 TGCGCCAGCAGCCGCGTGGAGGGCACAAATTCACCCCTCCACTTT CASSRVEGTNSPLHF
. TRBD2 TRBJ2-7 TRBV27 TGTGCCAGCAGTTCCAGCGGGGGTCTCGACGAGCAGTACTTC CASSSSGGLDEQYF
. TRBD1 TRBJ1-1 TRBV7-7 TGTGCTAGCAGCTTGCAGGGGGCTAGCGGAAGCACTGAAGCTTTCTTT CASSLQGASGSTEAFF
. TRBD2 TRBJ2-5 TRBV5-5 TGTGCCAGCAGCTTGAGGCCTAGCGGACCACAAGAGACCCAGTACTTC CASSLRPSGPQETQYF
. . TRBJ2-3 TRBV5-5 TGTGCCAGCAGCTTGGAGAGGCGTGGGTCTAGCACAGATACGCAGTATTTT CASSLERRGSSTDTQYF
. . TRBJ2-1 TRBV15 TGTGCCACCAGCAGAGGAGGGGGCGGGGGGACCGGCAATGAGCAGTTCTTC CATSRGGGGGTGNEQFF
. TRBD2 TRBJ2-3 TRBV10-2 TGCGCCAGCAGTGTTGGTAGCGGGCGAACTAGCACAGATACGCAGTATTTT CASSVGSGRTSTDTQYF
. TRBD2 TRBJ2-1 TRBV7-9 TGTGCCAGCAGCCCCCGGTGGGCTAGCGGGGGGGTCAATGAGCAGTTCTTC CASSPRWASGGVNEQFF